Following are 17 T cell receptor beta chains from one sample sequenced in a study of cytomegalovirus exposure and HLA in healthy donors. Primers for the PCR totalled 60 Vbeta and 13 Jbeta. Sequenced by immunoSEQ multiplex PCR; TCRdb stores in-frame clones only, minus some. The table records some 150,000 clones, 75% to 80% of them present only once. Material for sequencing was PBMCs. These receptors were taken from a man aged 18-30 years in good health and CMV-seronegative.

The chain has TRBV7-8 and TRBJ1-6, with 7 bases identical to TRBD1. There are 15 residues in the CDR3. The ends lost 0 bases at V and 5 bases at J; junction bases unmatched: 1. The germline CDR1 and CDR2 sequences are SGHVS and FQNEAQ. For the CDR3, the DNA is TGTGCCAGCAGCTTAGCAGGGGGCGATAATTCACCCCTCCACTTT. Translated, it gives CASSLAGGDNSPLHF.

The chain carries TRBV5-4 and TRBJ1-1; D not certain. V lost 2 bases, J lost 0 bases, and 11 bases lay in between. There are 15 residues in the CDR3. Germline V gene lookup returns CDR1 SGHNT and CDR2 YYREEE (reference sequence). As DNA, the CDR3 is TGTGCCAGCAGCTTTAGCCCTGGAGTGAACACTGAAGCTTTCTTT. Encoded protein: CASSFSPGVNTEAFF.

CDR3 loop: CASRETGGYRLNTEAFF. The CDR3 DNA is TGTGCCAGTAGGGAGACAGGGGGATATAGATTGAACACTGAAGCTTTCTTT. This chain uses TRBV19 with TRBJ1-1; TRBD1 agrees at 9 bases. Germline V gives CDR1 LNHDA, CDR2 SQIVND (reference sequence). The length of the CDR3 is 17 residues. V was clipped by 6 bases and J by 0 bases; unmatched bases: 11. Using reference TRBV19 and TRBJ1-1 for the parts outside the CDR3, the full variable domain is DGGITQSPKYLFRKEGQNVTLSCEQNLNHDAMYWYRQDPGQGLRLIYYSQIVNDFQKGDIAEGYSVSREKKESFPLTVTSAQKNPTAFYLCASRETGGYRLNTEAFFGQGTRLTVV.

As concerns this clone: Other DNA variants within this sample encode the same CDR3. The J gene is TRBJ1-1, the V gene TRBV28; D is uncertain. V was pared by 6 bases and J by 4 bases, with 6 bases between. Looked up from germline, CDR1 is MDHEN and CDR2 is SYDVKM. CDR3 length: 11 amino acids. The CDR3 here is CASSLSTEAFF. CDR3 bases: TGTGCCAGCAGCCTCAGCACTGAAGCTTTCTTT.

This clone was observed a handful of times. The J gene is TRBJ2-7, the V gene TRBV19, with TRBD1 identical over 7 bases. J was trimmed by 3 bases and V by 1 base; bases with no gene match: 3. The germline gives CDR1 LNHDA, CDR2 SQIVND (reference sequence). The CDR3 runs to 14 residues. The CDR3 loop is CASSIGGQNYEQYF. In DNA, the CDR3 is TGTGCCAGTAGTATAGGGGGACAGAACTACGAGCAGTACTTC. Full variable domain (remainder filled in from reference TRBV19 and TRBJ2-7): DGGITQSPKYLFRKEGQNVTLSCEQNLNHDAMYWYRQDPGQGLRLIYYSQIVNDFQKGDIAEGYSVSREKKESFPLTVTSAQKNPTAFYLCASSIGGQNYEQYFGPGTRLTVT.

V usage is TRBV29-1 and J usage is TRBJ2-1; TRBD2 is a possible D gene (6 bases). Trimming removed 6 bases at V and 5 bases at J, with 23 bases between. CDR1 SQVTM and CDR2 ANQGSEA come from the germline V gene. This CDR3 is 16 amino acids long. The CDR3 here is CSVTSGGALGHNEQFF. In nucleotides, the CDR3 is TGCAGCGTCACATCAGGCGGGGCCCTAGGCCACAATGAGCAGTTCTTC.

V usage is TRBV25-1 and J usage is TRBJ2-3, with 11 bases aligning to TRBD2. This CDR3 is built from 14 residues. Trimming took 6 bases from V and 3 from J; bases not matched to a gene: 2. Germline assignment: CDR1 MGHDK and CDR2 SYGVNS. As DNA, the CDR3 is TGTGCCAGCAGCCTAGCGGGGGGAACAGATACGCAGTATTTT. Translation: CASSLAGGTDTQYF.

The CDR3 region is CAWSVVRPNTGELFF. CDR3 sequence (DNA): TGTGCCTGGAGTGTAGTCAGGCCGAACACCGGGGAGCTGTTTTTT. V is TRBV30 and J is TRBJ2-2; D ambiguous. Looked up from germline, CDR1 is GTSNPN and CDR2 is SVGIG (reference sequence). The V and J ends lost 0 bases and 0 bases respectively, with 8 bases between them. The CDR3 runs 15 residues.

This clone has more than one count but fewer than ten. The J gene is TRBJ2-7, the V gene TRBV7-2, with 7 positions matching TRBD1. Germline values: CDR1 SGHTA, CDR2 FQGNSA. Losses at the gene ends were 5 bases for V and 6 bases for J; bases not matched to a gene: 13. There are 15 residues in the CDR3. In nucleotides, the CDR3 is TGTGCCAGCAGCCCAGGGGGTGGGATACCGCTCGAGCAGTACTTC. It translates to CASSPGGGIPLEQYF.

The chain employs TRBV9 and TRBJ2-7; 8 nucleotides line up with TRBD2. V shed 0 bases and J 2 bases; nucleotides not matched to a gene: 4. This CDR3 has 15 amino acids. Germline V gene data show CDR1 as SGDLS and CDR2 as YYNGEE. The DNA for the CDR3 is TGTGCCAGCAGCGTAGGGGGTAGCGGGGCCTACGAGCAGTACTTC. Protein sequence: CASSVGGSGAYEQYF. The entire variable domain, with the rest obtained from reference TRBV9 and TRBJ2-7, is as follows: DSGVTQTPKHLITATGQRVTLRCSPRSGDLSVYWYQQSLDQGLQFLIQYYNGEERAKGNILERFSAQQFPDLHSELNLSSLELGDSALYFCASSVGGSGAYEQYFGPGTRLTVT.

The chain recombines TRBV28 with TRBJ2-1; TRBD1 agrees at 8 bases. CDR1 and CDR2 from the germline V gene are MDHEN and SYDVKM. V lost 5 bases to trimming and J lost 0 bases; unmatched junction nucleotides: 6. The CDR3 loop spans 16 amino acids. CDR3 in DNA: TGTGCCAGCAGTCAACCAGGGGGCCCCTCCTACAATGAGCAGTTCTTC. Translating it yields CASSQPGGPSYNEQFF.

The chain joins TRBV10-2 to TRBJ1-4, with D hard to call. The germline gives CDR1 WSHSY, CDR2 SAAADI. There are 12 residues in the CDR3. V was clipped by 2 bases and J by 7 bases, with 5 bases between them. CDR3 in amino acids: CASSEHSEKLFF. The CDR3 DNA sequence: TGCGCCAGCAGTGAGCACAGTGAAAAACTGTTTTTT.

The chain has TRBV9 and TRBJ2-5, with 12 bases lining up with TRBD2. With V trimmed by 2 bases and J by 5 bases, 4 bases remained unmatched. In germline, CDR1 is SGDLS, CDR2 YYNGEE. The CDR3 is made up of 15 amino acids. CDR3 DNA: TGTGCCAGCAGCGTGACTAGCGGGAGCTTCGAGACCCAGTACTTC. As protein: CASSVTSGSFETQYF.

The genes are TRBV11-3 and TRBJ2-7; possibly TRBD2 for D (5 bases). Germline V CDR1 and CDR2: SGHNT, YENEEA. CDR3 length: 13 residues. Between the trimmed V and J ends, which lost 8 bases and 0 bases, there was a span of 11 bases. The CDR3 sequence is CASGGQNSYEQYF. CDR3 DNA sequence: TGTGCCAGCGGAGGCCAGAACTCCTACGAGCAGTACTTC. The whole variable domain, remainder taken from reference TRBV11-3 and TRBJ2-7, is EAGVVQSPRYKIIEKKQPVAFWCNPISGHNTLYWYLQNLGQGPELLIRYENEEAVDDSQLPKDRFSAERLKGVDSTLKIQPAELGDSAVYLCASGGQNSYEQYFGPGTRLTVT.

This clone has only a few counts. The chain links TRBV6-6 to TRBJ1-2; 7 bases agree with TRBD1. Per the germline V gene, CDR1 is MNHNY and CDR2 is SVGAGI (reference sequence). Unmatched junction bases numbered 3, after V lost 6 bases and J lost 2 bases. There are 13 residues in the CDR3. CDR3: CASSSGQNYGYTF. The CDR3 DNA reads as TGTGCCAGCAGCTCGGGACAGAACTATGGCTACACCTTC.

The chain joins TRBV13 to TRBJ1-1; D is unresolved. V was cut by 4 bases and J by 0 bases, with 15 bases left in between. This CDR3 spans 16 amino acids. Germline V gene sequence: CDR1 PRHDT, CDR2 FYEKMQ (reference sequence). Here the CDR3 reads CASSSSTSGVNTEAFF. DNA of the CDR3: TGTGCCAGCAGCTCGTCCACGTCGGGAGTGAACACTGAAGCTTTCTTT.

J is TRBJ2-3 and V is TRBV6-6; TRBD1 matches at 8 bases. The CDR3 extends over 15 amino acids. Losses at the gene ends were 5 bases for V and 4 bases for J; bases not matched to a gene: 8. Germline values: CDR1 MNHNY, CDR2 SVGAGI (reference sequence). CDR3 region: CASSPGQGNSDTQYF. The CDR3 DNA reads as TGTGCCAGCAGTCCCGGACAGGGTAATTCAGATACGCAGTATTTT.